This TCR beta chain was identified during a study of metastatic and nonmetastatic thyroid tumors. Turning to the study itself: The authors compared repertoires across blood and tumor or nodule tissue from malignant and benign thyroid patients.

In its sample, this clone is medium-sized. The antigen remains undetermined. Germline V CDR1 and CDR2: SNHLY, FYNNEI. This CDR3 is built from 15 residues. V was pared by 6 bases and J by 5 bases, with 9 bases of the junction left unmatched. General study findings and limits: Versus benign nodules, malignant thyroid tumors reportedly had significantly higher TCR beta diversity, in blood and tumor.

No treatment had been given to any patient before thyroid surgery. In the authors' methods: Clinicopathological groups differed in CDR3, with these differences serving to build a distant-metastasis classifier for papillary thyroid cancer. From the PCR reads, TCRdb re-called clones with MiXCR. TCRdb, not the original authors, processed these V and J calls. Of some 5,000 clones in the sample, approximately 30% are singletons; the top ten hold around 9.9%. Sample: adjacent normal tissue. The J gene is TRBJ1-4, the V gene TRBV2, with 7 bases lining up with TRBD1. The source is a female donor with papillary thyroid cancer or a benign thyroid nodule (not recorded which). Some clones in this sample may be carry-over from other donors' samples. The CDR3 here is CASRPETGLNEKLFF. The DNA of the CDR3 is TGTGCCAGCAGACCGGAGACAGGGCTGAATGAAAAACTGTTTTTT.